This passage covers 16 T cell receptor beta chains from one sample sequenced in a study of T cell responses to AZD1222 COVID-19 vaccine. The table came from immunoSEQ multiplex PCR; TCRdb's copy has only in-frame clones and leaves some out. This table has 150,000 to 200,000 clones, just under 95% appearing once. Sequenced material: peripheral blood, taken on day 0 of AZD1222 vaccination. Receptors originate from an adult in good health.

This clone was seen more than once but under ten times. The chain recombines TRBV5-1 with TRBJ1-1; the match to TRBD1 covers 8 bases. Trimming cost V 4 bases and J 4 bases; bases outside gene matches: 9. The CDR3 length is 15 residues. Germline CDR1 and CDR2: SGHRS and YFSETQ. The CDR3: CASSPRTGFSTEAFF. CDR3 nucleotide sequence: TGCGCCAGCAGCCCGAGGACAGGGTTTAGCACTGAAGCTTTCTTT.

The CDR3 region is CASSDSPTGWNTGELFF. The CDR3 DNA follows: TGTGCCAGCAGCGATAGCCCCACGGGGTGGAACACCGGGGAGCTGTTTTTT. The genes are TRBV4-2 and TRBJ2-2; D is perhaps TRBD2 (5 bases). V was cut by 5 bases and J by 1 base, with 17 bases left in between. The CDR3 is made up of 17 amino acids. Germline V gene sequence: CDR1 LGHNA, CDR2 YNFKEQ.

Notes on this clone: One junction end disagrees with the germline gene, perhaps due to a read error. The rearrangement uses TRBV20-1 and TRBJ1-1, with 7 positions matching TRBD1. The length of the CDR3 is 8 residues. Germline V lookup: CDR1 DFQATT, CDR2 SNEGSKA (reference sequence). CDR3 DNA: TGCAGTGCTCCGGGACAGATCTTT. Residues: CSAPGQIF.

V gene TRBV21-1 combines with J gene TRBJ1-2; TRBD1 is taken as the D call from the table, unchecked against the DNA. TRBV21-1 is a recognized pseudogene. The CDR3 covers 14 residues. The CDR3: CASMAGGCSDGYTF. CDR3 in DNA: TGTGCCAGCATGGCAGGGGGGTGTTCGGACGGCTACACCTTC.

The CDR3 DNA sequence: TGTGCCAGCAGCAAACATCTCAGGGGGATTTACTACGAGCAGTACTTC. Its translation is CASSKHLRGIYYEQYF. The chain combines TRBV7-2 with TRBJ2-7, with 7 bases identical to TRBD1. In germline, CDR1 is SGHTA, CDR2 FQGNSA. CDR3 length: 16 residues. The V gene end was trimmed by 5 bases and the J gene end by 3 bases; junction bases not matched to a gene: 13.

The chain is built from TRBV5-6 and TRBJ1-3; tentatively, D is TRBD1 (5 bases). Germline V lookup: CDR1 SGHDT, CDR2 YYEEEE. V lost 3 bases and J lost 4, with 20 bases in between. This CDR3 comprises 17 residues. CDR3 in amino acids: CASSSTPGPFPGNTIYF. In DNA form, the CDR3 reads TGTGCCAGCAGCTCAACTCCGGGACCATTCCCCGGAAACACCATATATTTT. The full variable domain, in which reference TRBV5-6 and TRBJ1-3 provide the parts outside the CDR3, is DAGVTQSPTHLIKTRGQQVTLRCSPKSGHDTVSWYQQALGQGPQFIFQYYEEEERQRGNFPDRFSGHQFPNYSSELNVNALLLGDSALYLCASSSTPGPFPGNTIYFGEGSWLTVV.

As for this clone: The junction does not match germline at one end; this may be a read error. This sequence joins TRBV7-3 and TRBJ2-7, with D perhaps TRBD1 (5 bases). There are 11 residues in the CDR3. Germline CDR1 SGHTA, CDR2 FQGTGA. CDR3 bases: TGTGCCAGCAGCTTAAGGGCAGGGTGGGACTTC. It translates to CASSLRAGWDF.

This clone has just one count. The rearrangement links TRBV4-3 to TRBJ1-1, with D possibly being TRBD1 (6 bases). The CDR3 runs to 15 residues. V was shortened by 4 bases and J by 4 bases, with 16 bases between the two germline ends. CDR1 and CDR2 (germline): LGHNA, YSLEER. The CDR3 protein is CASSPRAGEVTEAFF. The CDR3 DNA sequence: TGCGCCAGCAGCCCGCGGGCAGGGGAGGTCACTGAAGCTTTCTTT.

The chain has TRBV12-3 or TRBV12-4 and TRBJ2-7; no firm D call. The CDR3 sequence is 12 residues long. V was shortened by 6 bases and J by 5 bases, with 11 bases between the two germline ends. This CDR3 is CASRYRANEQYF. The CDR3 bases are TGTGCCAGCAGGTACCGCGCCAACGAGCAGTACTTC.

This sequence joins TRBV2 and TRBJ1-2; a weak D match, TRBD1 (6 bases). From germline, CDR1 is SNHLY and CDR2 FYNNEI. The CDR3 contains 14 residues. V lost 4 bases and J 0 bases, leaving 9 bases between the germline ends. CDR3 region: CASSVGQSNYGYTF. The CDR3 region has the DNA TGTGCCAGCAGTGTTGGACAGTCTAACTATGGCTACACCTTC.

This clone occurred a few times. The genes are TRBV6-5 and TRBJ1-2, with a possible D match to TRBD1 (5 bases). The CDR3 is 16 residues long. Germline lookup yields CDR1 MNHEY and CDR2 SVGAGI. Trimming left V 0 bases short and J 0 bases short, with 11 bases between. Here the CDR3 DNA reads TGTGCCAGCAGTTACTCAGGGGACGGCGCTAACTATGGCTACACCTTC. It translates to CASSYSGDGANYGYTF.

This clone has just a few counts. This chain connects TRBV28 to TRBJ2-7; 7 bases agree with TRBD1. Germline values: CDR1 MDHEN, CDR2 SYDVKM. The junction had 2 bases not matched to a gene; V was cut back by 8 bases and J by 4 bases. The CDR3 runs to 11 residues. CDR3 nucleotide sequence: TGTGCCAGCCTGACAGGGTACGAGCAGTACTTC. It translates to CASLTGYEQYF.

This clone was seen a single time. The V call is TRBV5-1, the J call TRBJ2-7; D gene ambiguous. V lost 3 bases and J 0 bases, leaving 7 bases between the germline ends. From germline, CDR1 is SGHRS and CDR2 YFSETQ. This CDR3 is 13 amino acids long. CDR3 residues: CASSSVSSYEQYF. DNA for the CDR3: TGCGCCAGCAGCTCTGTTAGCTCCTACGAGCAGTACTTC.

The chain joins TRBV5-6 to TRBJ2-2; weak D call: TRBD2 (6 bases). This CDR3 is built from 18 residues. Germline lookup yields CDR1 SGHDT and CDR2 YYEEEE. V dropped 1 base and J dropped 0 bases, with 16 bases sitting between them. The CDR3 DNA reads as TGTGCCAGCAGCTTGCCCGGACTGGGGGGAACGAACACCGGGGAGCTGTTTTTT. This translates into CASSLPGLGGTNTGELFF.

The gene calls are TRBV12-3 or TRBV12-4 and TRBJ1-1; a possible D gene is TRBD1 (6 bases). V dropped 7 bases and J dropped 7 bases, with 16 bases sitting between them. This CDR3 spans 13 amino acids. The CDR3 DNA reads TGTGCCAGCACCATTACAGGGTATCATGAAGCTTTCTTT. Translating it yields CASTITGYHEAFF.

The chain combines TRBV2 with TRBJ2-5; 8 bases match TRBD1. From germline, CDR1 is SNHLY and CDR2 FYNNEI. V shed 9 bases and J 1 base; nucleotides not matched to a gene: 13. This CDR3 is built from 16 residues. This CDR3 is CASTGAAGGFQETQYF. CDR3 DNA: TGTGCCAGTACAGGGGCCGCAGGGGGCTTCCAAGAGACCCAGTACTTC.